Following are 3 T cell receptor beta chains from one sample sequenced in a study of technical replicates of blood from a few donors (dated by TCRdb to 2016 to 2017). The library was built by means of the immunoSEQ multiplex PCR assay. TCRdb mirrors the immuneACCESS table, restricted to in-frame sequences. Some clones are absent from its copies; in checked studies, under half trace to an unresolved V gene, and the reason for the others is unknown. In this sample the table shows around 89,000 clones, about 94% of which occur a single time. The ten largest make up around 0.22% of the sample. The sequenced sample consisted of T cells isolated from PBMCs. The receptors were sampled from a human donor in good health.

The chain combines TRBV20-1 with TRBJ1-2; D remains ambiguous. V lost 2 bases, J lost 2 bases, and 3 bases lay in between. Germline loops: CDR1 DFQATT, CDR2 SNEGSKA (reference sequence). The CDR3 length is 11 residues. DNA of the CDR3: TGCAGTGCTAGACAAAACTATGGCTACACCTTC. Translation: CSARQNYGYTF.

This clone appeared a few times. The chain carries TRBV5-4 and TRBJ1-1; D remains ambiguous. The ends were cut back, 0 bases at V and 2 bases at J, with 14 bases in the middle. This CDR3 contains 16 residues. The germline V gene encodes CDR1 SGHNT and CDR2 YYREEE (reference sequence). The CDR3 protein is CASSLGRLLINTEAFF. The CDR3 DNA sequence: TGTGCCAGCAGCTTGGGCAGACTACTCATTAACACTGAAGCTTTCTTT.

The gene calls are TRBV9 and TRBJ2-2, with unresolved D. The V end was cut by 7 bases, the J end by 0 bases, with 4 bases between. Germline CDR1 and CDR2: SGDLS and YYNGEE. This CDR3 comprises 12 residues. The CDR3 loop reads CASAANTGELFF. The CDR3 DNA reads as TGTGCCAGCGCAGCGAACACCGGGGAGCTGTTTTTT.